A single sample is the source of the 16 T cell receptor beta chains below, sequenced in a study of graft-versus-host responses after intestinal transplantation. The method was immunoSEQ multiplex PCR; TCRdb's version includes in-frame clones alone and lacks a portion of them. The table records about 94,000 clones, roughly 91% of them present only once. These receptors have no identified antigens. The specimen comprised unstimulated CD8+ T cells sorted from spleen or lymph node cells, sampled before intestinal transplant. Receptor source: a human donor who received an intestinal transplant.

This chain connects TRBV27 to TRBJ2-3; D not resolved. Germline V lookup: CDR1 MNHEY, CDR2 SMNVEV (reference sequence). V shed 8 bases and J shed 0 bases, with 9 bases lying between them. The CDR3 totals 13 residues. The CDR3 coding sequence is TGTGCCAGCTCCTACCCTAGCACAGATACGCAGTATTTT. Its protein is CASSYPSTDTQYF.

The chain links TRBV9 to TRBJ2-1, with 9 bases identical to TRBD2. Germline-derived CDR1 and CDR2 are SGDLS and YYNGEE. This CDR3 contains 16 residues. J was trimmed by 8 bases and V by 0 bases; bases with no gene match: 9. This CDR3 reads CASSVGGAGGFDEQFF. The CDR3, as DNA: TGTGCCAGCAGCGTAGGGGGAGCGGGGGGTTTCGATGAGCAGTTCTTC.

The CDR3, as DNA: TGTGCCAGCAGCTCCAGCTCACTAGCGGGACTATCCTACGAGCAGTACTTC. Translating gives CASSSSSLAGLSYEQYF. The chain employs TRBV12-1 and TRBJ2-7; the table's D call TRBD2 went unverified against the DNA. TRBV12-1 is recorded as a pseudogene. This CDR3 has 17 amino acids.

The chain has TRBV9 and TRBJ2-3, with 8 bases identical to TRBD1. The CDR3 sequence is 15 residues long. Germline lookup yields CDR1 SGDLS and CDR2 YYNGEE. Trimming removed 2 bases from V and 5 bases from J; junction bases left unmatched: 7. CDR3 bases: TGTGCCAGCAGCGTGCAGGGGGCTATAGGAGATACGCAGTATTTT. This codes for CASSVQGAIGDTQYF. The whole variable domain, remainder taken from reference TRBV9 and TRBJ2-3, is DSGVTQTPKHLITATGQRVTLRCSPRSGDLSVYWYQQSLDQGLQFLIQYYNGEERAKGNILERFSAQQFPDLHSELNLSSLELGDSALYFCASSVQGAIGDTQYFGPGTRLTVL.

The chain joins TRBV7-8 to TRBJ2-3; 8 bases align to TRBD2. Germline V CDR1 and CDR2: SGHVS, FQNEAQ. The trim removed 4 bases at V and 0 bases at J, leaving 18 bases unmatched. The CDR3 totals 20 residues. CDR3 coding DNA: TGTGCCAGCAGCTGGGGAATAGCGGGGAGCCCTCTACCTAGCACAGATACGCAGTATTTT. It specifies CASSWGIAGSPLPSTDTQYF. The variable domain in full, with the rest retrieved from reference TRBV7-8 and TRBJ2-3, is GAGVSQSPRYKVAKRGQDVALRCDPISGHVSLFWYQQALGQGPEFLTYFQNEAQLDKSGLPSDRFFAERPEGSVSTLKIQRTQQEDSAVYLCASSWGIAGSPLPSTDTQYFGPGTRLTVL.

The rearrangement joins TRBV5-8 to TRBJ1-1, with a weak D call TRBD1 (5 bases). The V end was cut by 5 bases, the J end by 7 bases, with 21 bases between. Germline lookup yields CDR1 SGHTS and CDR2 YDEGEE. CDR3 length: 15 amino acids. CDR3 amino acids: CASRPRGVDGHEAFF. The DNA for the CDR3 is TGTGCCAGCAGACCAAGGGGCGTCGATGGGCATGAAGCTTTCTTT.

The chain joins TRBV11-3 to TRBJ1-1; D call uncertain. Per the germline V gene, CDR1 is SGHNT and CDR2 is YENEEA. This CDR3 has 13 amino acids. V lost 4 bases and J 0 bases, leaving 6 bases between the germline ends. CDR3: CASSSAVNTEAFF. The CDR3 DNA reads TGTGCCAGCAGCTCGGCGGTGAACACTGAAGCTTTCTTT.

The J gene is TRBJ1-4, the V gene TRBV5-8; 9 nucleotides agree with TRBD1. The CDR3 runs 14 residues. Germline CDR1 reads SGHTS; CDR2 reads YDEGEE. J gave up 5 bases and V 2 bases, and 1 base lay outside the gene matches. The CDR3 here is CASSFGTGNEKLFF. The CDR3 nucleotides are TGTGCCAGCAGCTTCGGGACAGGGAATGAAAAACTGTTTTTT.

The chain uses TRBV19 and TRBJ2-7, with D perhaps TRBD1 (6 bases). This CDR3 is built from 12 residues. Germline lookup yields CDR1 LNHDA and CDR2 SQIVND (reference sequence). V gave up 5 bases and J gave up 4 bases, with 9 bases separating them. This CDR3 reads CASSSGQYEQYF. CDR3 in DNA: TGTGCCAGTAGTTCTGGACAGTACGAGCAGTACTTC.

The J gene is TRBJ2-5, the V gene TRBV9; 8 bases match TRBD2. The V gene's germline CDR1 is SGDLS and CDR2 YYNGEE. The CDR3 totals 14 residues. J was trimmed by 4 bases and V by 3 bases; bases with no gene match: 5. In DNA form, the CDR3 reads TGTGCCAGCAGCGAGGGACTAGTGCGAGAGACCCAGTACTTC. Translation: CASSEGLVRETQYF.

The rearrangement uses TRBV30 and TRBJ2-1; TRBD1 matches 11 bases. From germline, CDR1 is GTSNPN and CDR2 SVGIG (reference sequence). This CDR3 spans 14 amino acids. The trim removed 3 bases at V and 7 bases at J, leaving 5 bases unmatched. CDR3 DNA: TGTGCCTGGAGGAGTGGACAGGGGGCAAATGAGCAGTTCTTC. It yields the protein CAWRSGQGANEQFF.

CDR3 in DNA: TGCGCCAGCAGCCACTCGACTAGCGGGGGGTATAATGAGCAGTTCTTC. This sequence encodes CASSHSTSGGYNEQFF. J is TRBJ2-1 and V is TRBV4-1; TRBD2 agrees at 13 bases. The length of the CDR3 is 16 residues. The V and J ends lost 3 bases and 7 bases, in that order; junction bases with no gene match: 6. Germline CDR1 reads MGHRA; CDR2 reads YSYEKL.

This rearrangement joins TRBV6-1 to TRBJ1-2; TRBD1 aligns across 9 bases. The germline CDR1 and CDR2 sequences are MNHNS and SASEGT. CDR3 length equals 14 residues. V was clipped by 0 bases and J by 8 bases; unmatched bases: 4. The CDR3 sequence: CASSEARQGEGYTF. CDR3 sequence (DNA): TGTGCCAGCAGTGAAGCAAGACAGGGGGAGGGCTACACCTTC.

The CDR3 sequence is CASSYAQTGAYEQYF. The CDR3 DNA reads as TGTGCCAGCAGTTACGCCCAGACAGGGGCTTACGAGCAGTACTTC. The V gene is TRBV6-5, the J gene TRBJ2-5; 8 positions agree with TRBD1. The last part of the DNA fits TRBJ2-7 better; the J call may be wrong. The CDR3 totals 15 residues. The germline CDR1 and CDR2 sequences are MNHEY and SVGAGI.

The gene calls are TRBV5-1 and TRBJ2-7; TRBD1 agrees at 9 bases. This CDR3 has 14 residues. J lost 3 bases, V lost 4 bases, and 5 bases had no gene match. The V gene's germline CDR1 is SGHRS and CDR2 YFSETQ. This CDR3 reads CASSSRTGVYEQYF. CDR3 nucleotides: TGCGCCAGCAGCAGCCGGACAGGGGTCTACGAGCAGTACTTC.

This sequence joins TRBV7-6 and TRBJ2-2, with TRBD2 matching 11 bases. CDR3 length equals 16 residues. The germline gives CDR1 SGHVS, CDR2 FNYEAQ. After removal of 0 bases from V and 4 bases from J, the junction contained 1 base not matched to a gene. CDR3 sequence (DNA): TGTGCCAGCAGCTTAGCTAGCGGGAGGGCCACCGGGGAGCTGTTTTTT. Encoded protein: CASSLASGRATGELFF.